The 17 T cell receptor beta chains reported below all come from one sample, sequenced in a study of cytomegalovirus exposure and HLA in healthy donors. The PCR contained 60 Vbeta and 13 Jbeta primers. Sequencing was performed with immunoSEQ multiplex PCR; in TCRdb, only in-frame clones are kept and a portion is missing. The sample gives over 100,000 clones, 55% to 80% of which show up once; 2.2% is in the top ten. The sequenced material came from PBMCs. Receptor source: a woman in her twenties or thirties in good health and CMV-seronegative.

The J gene is TRBJ2-2, the V gene TRBV19, with unresolved D. Trimming removed 1 base from V and 1 base from J, with 7 bases in between. CDR1 is LNHDA and CDR2 is SQIVND in the germline V gene (reference sequence). The CDR3 has 15 amino acids. The DNA for the CDR3 is TGTGCCAGTAGTATAGTAACAGAGAACACCGGGGAGCTGTTTTTT. Translating it yields CASSIVTENTGELFF.

The V gene is TRBV4-2, the J gene TRBJ2-7; 11 nucleotides match TRBD2. Trimming cost V 2 bases and J 3 bases; bases outside gene matches: 9. There are 17 residues in the CDR3. CDR1 and CDR2 (germline): LGHNA, YNFKEQ. CDR3 amino acids: CASSQPKSTSGNYEQYF. In DNA form, the CDR3 reads TGTGCCAGCAGCCAACCCAAATCGACTAGCGGGAACTACGAGCAGTACTTC.

This chain joins TRBV25-1 and TRBJ1-2; 10 bases are a match to TRBD1. Germline V gene sequence: CDR1 MGHDK, CDR2 SYGVNS. V was pared by 6 bases and J by 5 bases, with 6 bases of the junction left unmatched. The CDR3 has 14 residues. The CDR3 nucleotides read TGTGCCAGCAGATCCGACAGGGGGCTATATGGCTACACCTTC. It translates to CASRSDRGLYGYTF.

This clone showed up just a few times. The rearrangement links TRBV28 to TRBJ2-6; 8 nucleotides align to TRBD1. The CDR3 totals 17 residues. V was clipped by 5 bases and J by 0 bases; unmatched bases: 6. Germline values: CDR1 MDHEN, CDR2 SYDVKM. The CDR3 here is CASSPGTGSSGANVLTF. Written as DNA, the CDR3 is TGTGCCAGCAGTCCGGGGACAGGTAGCTCTGGGGCCAACGTCCTGACTTTC.

The CDR3 region is CASSQDVYGTGTDTQYF. The CDR3 nucleotides are TGCGCCAGCAGCCAAGATGTCTACGGAACAGGTACAGATACGCAGTATTTT. The chain employs TRBV4-3 and TRBJ2-3; possible D gene TRBD1, 5 bases. Germline CDR1 reads LGHNA; CDR2 reads YSLEER. The V gene lost 0 bases and the J gene lost 3 bases, with 16 bases spanning the gap. The CDR3 totals 17 residues.

This chain connects TRBV23-1 to TRBJ2-3; 7 positions agree with TRBD2. TRBV23-1 is identified as an open reading frame with a role that is uncertain. V gave up 2 bases and J gave up 1 base; unmatched junction bases: 9. The CDR3 contains 17 residues. The CDR3 DNA sequence: TGCGCCAGCAGTCAAAAACCCAGCGGGGCTCGCACAGATACGCAGTATTTT. It yields the protein CASSQKPSGARTDTQYF.

The gene calls are TRBV18 and TRBJ2-2; TRBD1 aligns across 8 bases. Trimming cost V 3 bases and J 4 bases; bases outside gene matches: 7. The length of the CDR3 is 16 residues. Germline loops: CDR1 KGHSH, CDR2 LQKENI. The CDR3 reads CASSPGTGLITGELFF. The CDR3 DNA reads TGTGCCAGCTCACCGGGGACAGGTTTAATCACCGGGGAGCTGTTTTTT.

V usage is TRBV11-3 and J usage is TRBJ2-2, with 8 positions matching TRBD2. The trim removed 2 bases at V and 2 bases at J, leaving 7 bases unmatched. CDR3 size: 17 residues. CDR1 is SGHNT, CDR2 YENEEA, per germline. Here the CDR3 reads CASSLSYGLANTGELFF. The CDR3 DNA reads TGTGCCAGCAGCTTATCGTATGGACTAGCAAACACCGGGGAGCTGTTTTTT.

This clone was found a few times. CDR3 loop: CASSLDREATNEKLFF. Written as DNA, the CDR3 is TGTGCCAGCAGTTTGGACAGGGAAGCCACTAATGAAAAACTGTTTTTT. The genes are TRBV28 and TRBJ1-4; 8 nucleotides line up with TRBD1. The CDR3 consists of 16 residues. V gave up 3 bases and J gave up 2 bases; unmatched junction bases: 5. The germline CDR1 and CDR2 sequences are MDHEN and SYDVKM.

This clone was counted between two and nine times. The chain has TRBV25-1 and TRBJ2-3; the match to TRBD1 covers 10 bases. Trimming took 4 bases from V and 5 from J; bases not matched to a gene: 12. Germline V lookup: CDR1 MGHDK, CDR2 SYGVNS. This CDR3 has 17 amino acids. The CDR3 loop reads CASSVGLGDRGGDTQYF. CDR3 in DNA: TGTGCCAGCAGTGTGGGGTTAGGGGACAGGGGTGGAGATACGCAGTATTTT.

The chain couples TRBV18 to TRBJ2-7; TRBD1 might be the D (6 bases). V lost 5 bases to trimming and J lost 5 bases, with 13 bases between them. The CDR3 has 13 amino acids. Germline CDR1 KGHSH, CDR2 LQKENI. The CDR3 nucleotides are TGTGCCAGCTCATCTCTATGGACAGACGAGCAGTACTTC. Residues: CASSSLWTDEQYF.

The chain joins TRBV7-3 to TRBJ2-2, with TRBD2 matching 8 bases. Germline CDR1 is SGHTA and CDR2 is FQGTGA. Trimming cost V 5 bases and J 0 bases; bases outside gene matches: 5. The length of the CDR3 is 16 residues. The CDR3 loop reads CASSIIAGSNTGELFF. The CDR3 DNA is TGTGCCAGCAGCATAATAGCGGGATCGAACACCGGGGAGCTGTTTTTT.

The V call is TRBV10-3, the J call TRBJ1-1; possible D gene TRBD1, 5 bases. The ends were cut back, 0 bases at V and 4 bases at J, with 15 bases in the middle. The CDR3 is 16 amino acids. The germline V gene has CDR1 ENHRY and CDR2 SYGVKD. The CDR3 bases are TGTGCCATCAGTGAGTCCATTGGGGCGGAGGGCACTGAAGCTTTCTTT. Translating it yields CAISESIGAEGTEAFF.

This clone was detected only once. The rearrangement uses TRBV6-5 and TRBJ2-1, with 11 bases matching TRBD2. CDR3 size: 14 residues. Germline V gene lookup returns CDR1 MNHEY and CDR2 SVGAGI. V shed 6 bases and J 8 bases; nucleotides not matched to a gene: 6. The chain's CDR3 is CASSTSGSPDEQFF. The CDR3 bases are TGTGCCAGCAGCACTAGCGGGAGTCCAGATGAGCAGTTCTTC.

The J gene is TRBJ2-6, the V gene TRBV7-3; 8 bases map to TRBD1. The CDR3 contains 18 residues. Per germline, CDR1 SGHTA and CDR2 FQGTGA. The V gene end was trimmed by 2 bases and the J gene end by 1 base; junction bases not matched to a gene: 7. The CDR3 here is CASSLGTGGRSGANVLTF. CDR3 coding DNA: TGTGCCAGCAGCTTAGGTACAGGGGGGAGATCTGGGGCCAACGTCCTGACTTTC.

The chain carries TRBV30 and TRBJ2-1, with 8 bases matching TRBD2. The CDR3 totals 14 residues. Germline V CDR1 and CDR2: GTSNPN, SVGIG (reference sequence). The V and J ends lost 5 bases and 3 bases, in that order; junction bases with no gene match: 6. CDR3 sequence (DNA): TGTGCCTGGTCCCCGGGACTAGTCTACAATGAGCAGTTCTTC. Translating gives CAWSPGLVYNEQFF. Using reference TRBV30 and TRBJ2-1 for the parts outside the CDR3, the full variable domain is SQTIHQWPATLVQPVGSPLSLECTVEGTSNPNLYWYRQAAGRGLQLLFYSVGIGQISSEVPQNLSASRPQDRQFILSSKKLLLSDSGFYLCAWSPGLVYNEQFFGPGTRLTVL.

In its sample, this clone was seen a few times. The chain combines TRBV7-9 with TRBJ2-1; D is perhaps TRBD2 (6 bases). V shed 0 bases and J shed 6 bases, with 6 bases lying between them. Germline assignment: CDR1 SEHNR and CDR2 FQNEAQ (reference sequence). CDR3 length equals 13 residues. The DNA of the CDR3 is TGTGCCAGCAGCTTAGCGGGAGGCAATGAGCAGTTCTTC. Amino acids: CASSLAGGNEQFF.